A single T cell receptor beta chain is shown here with its context. In the authors' methods: Estimation of nucleated cell counts was performed using reference gene primer amplification. Sequenced by immunoSEQ multiplex PCR; TCRdb stores in-frame clones only, minus some. Clone size and the V and J calls come from that table; the DNA yielded D and trimming. The sample yields 120,000 or so clones, 80% to 85% seen once. Trimming pared 3 bases from V and 2 bases from J, leaving 8 bases between. The CDR3 loop spans 14 amino acids. Germline CDR1 reads SEHNR; CDR2 reads FQNEAQ (reference sequence). This sample is part of a study of blood T cell repertoires in COVID-19. At the level of the study: Some COVID-19 samples were acute and others convalescent; all came from the United States, Italy and Spain. Sources were T cells, B-cell-depleted T cells, or PBMCs; the material itself was cDNA or gDNA.

Sample: peripheral blood. This receptor was identified in a woman between 50 and 59 years old with acute or convalescent COVID-19. V and J are TRBV7-9 and TRBJ1-3; D ambiguous. This CDR3 reads CASSLGVPGNTIYF. The CDR3 DNA sequence: TGTGCCAGCAGCTTGGGAGTACCTGGAAACACCATATATTTT.